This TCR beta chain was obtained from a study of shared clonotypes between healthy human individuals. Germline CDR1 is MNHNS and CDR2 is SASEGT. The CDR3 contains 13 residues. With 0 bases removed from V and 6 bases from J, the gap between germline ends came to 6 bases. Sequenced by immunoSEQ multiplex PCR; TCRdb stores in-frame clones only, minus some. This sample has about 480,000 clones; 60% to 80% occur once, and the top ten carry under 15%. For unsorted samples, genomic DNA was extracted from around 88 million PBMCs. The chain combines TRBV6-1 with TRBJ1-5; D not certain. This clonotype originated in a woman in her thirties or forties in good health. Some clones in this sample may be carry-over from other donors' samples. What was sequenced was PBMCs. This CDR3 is CASSEAEGQPQHF. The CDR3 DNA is TGTGCCAGCAGTGAAGCCGAGGGTCAGCCCCAGCATTTT.